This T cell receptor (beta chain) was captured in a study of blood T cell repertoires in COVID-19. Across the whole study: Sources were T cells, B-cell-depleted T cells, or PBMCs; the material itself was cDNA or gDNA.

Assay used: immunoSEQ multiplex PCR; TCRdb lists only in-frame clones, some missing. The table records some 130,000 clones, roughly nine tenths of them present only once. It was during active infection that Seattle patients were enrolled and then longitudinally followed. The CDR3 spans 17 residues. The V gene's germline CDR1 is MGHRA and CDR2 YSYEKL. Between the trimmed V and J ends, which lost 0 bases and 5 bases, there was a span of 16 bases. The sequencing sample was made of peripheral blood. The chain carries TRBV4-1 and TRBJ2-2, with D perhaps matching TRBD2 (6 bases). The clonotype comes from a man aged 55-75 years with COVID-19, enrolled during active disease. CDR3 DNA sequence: TGCGCCAGCAGCCAAGACGTAGCGGCAGCCGGGACCGGGGAGCTGTTTTTT. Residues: CASSQDVAAAGTGELFF.